This entry features one TCR beta chain sequence. Its antigen is not known. This entry comes from a study of graft-versus-host responses after intestinal transplantation. Study information: Transplants were multivisceral, liver-intestinal, or isolated intestinal.

TCRdb keeps only in-frame clones here, not all; method: immunoSEQ multiplex PCR. The data hold approximately 90,000 clones, with 82% observed a single time. V was clipped by 2 bases and J by 1 base, with 9 bases between them. This CDR3 region has 15 residues. Looked up from germline, CDR1 is MNHEY and CDR2 is SMNVEV (reference sequence). Study-wide results and limits: Circulating GvH clones peaking coincided with falling HvG clones soon after transplant. Recipient marrow held GvH clones, some first seen in ileum or blood. Allografts of one patient group, those with graft-donor T cell macrochimerism, had high graft-versus-host to host-versus-graft clonal ratios.

The source was unstimulated CD4+ T cells sorted from spleen or lymph node cells, collected before intestinal transplant. The receptor comes from a human donor who received an intestinal transplant. The chain recombines TRBV27 with TRBJ2-1; D is undetermined. This chain's CDR3 is CASSLRQASYNEQFF. CDR3 nucleotides: TGTGCCAGCAGTTTACGTCAAGCGTCCTACAATGAGCAGTTCTTC.